Listed below are T cell receptor beta chains from one sample, sequenced in a study of identical twins. TCRdb analysed the 5' RACE reads with MiXCR anew, one entry per CDR3 protein. The repertoire holds about 570,000 distinct CDR3 sequences, with around a tenth as singletons. This sample also appeared in a second study, on yellow fever vaccine responses in identical twins.

What was sequenced was PBMCs. These receptors all come from a woman aged 18-29 years in good health. Each CDR3 is given with its conserved first and last residue. D genes are given only for firm matches. For some rows the clone size is stated as once, few or many, or as a class when expanded; others skip it.

clone_size j_call v_call d_call cdr3_aa cdr3_nt
few TRBJ2-3 TRBV5-4 - CASSFWGGTDTQYF TGTGCCAGCAGCTTTTGGGGTGGCACAGATACGCAGTATTTT
many TRBJ2-7 TRBV7-9 TRBD2 CASSPVASGGYYEQYF TGTGCCAGCAGTCCAGTGGCTAGCGGGGGTTACTACGAGCAGTACTTC
few TRBJ2-1 TRBV25-1 TRBD1 CASSERDRDNEQFF TGTGCCAGCAGTGAGAGGGACAGGGACAATGAGCAGTTCTTC
few TRBJ2-4 TRBV13 - CASSLRGAKNIQYF TGTGCCAGCAGCTTACGAGGGGCGAAAAACATTCAGTACTTC
many TRBJ2-4 TRBV6-1 TRBD1 CASSRRDSQGYF TGTGCCAGCAGTCGAAGGGACAGCCAAGGGTACTTC
few TRBJ2-7 TRBV28 TRBD2 CASSWAGGFREQYF TGTGCCAGCAGTTGGGCGGGAGGGTTCCGCGAGCAGTACTTC
few TRBJ2-7 TRBV28 - CASTTVYEQYF TGTGCCAGCACCACTGTCTACGAGCAGTACTTC
few TRBJ2-3 TRBV2 TRBD1 CASSKGQGGTDTQYF TGTGCCAGCAGCAAGGGACAGGGCGGCACAGATACGCAGTATTTT
many TRBJ2-7 TRBV7-9 - CASSPLGVSYEQYF TGTGCCAGCAGCCCACTAGGGGTGAGCTACGAGCAGTACTTC
few TRBJ2-2 TRBV6-5 - CASSYSTGAGELFF TGTGCCAGCAGTTACTCGACCGGGGCCGGGGAGCTGTTTTTT
many TRBJ1-2 TRBV12-3/TRBV12-4 TRBD1 CASSLIDRGSGYTF TGTGCCAGCAGCCTGATTGACAGGGGCAGTGGCTACACCTTC
many TRBJ1-5 TRBV3-1 - CASSQDQGSNQPQHF TGTGCCAGCAGCCAAGATCAGGGTAGCAATCAGCCCCAGCATTTT
few TRBJ2-6 TRBV6-2/TRBV6-3 TRBD2 CASTLGGAGANVLTF TGTGCCAGCACCCTGGGGGGGGCTGGGGCCAACGTCCTGACTTTC
few TRBJ2-1 TRBV20-1 - CSVRIPDRPDLNEQFF TGCAGTGTCCGGATCCCTGACAGGCCGGATTTAAATGAGCAGTTCTTC
many TRBJ2-1 TRBV4-1 TRBD2 CASSQDSWAWLAGSNEQFF TGCGCCAGCAGCCAAGATTCGTGGGCCTGGCTAGCGGGTTCCAATGAGCAGTTCTTC
- TRBJ2-3 TRBV27 - CASSPFPGSTDTQYF TGTGCCAGCAGTCCCTTCCCGGGAAGCACAGATACGCAGTATTTT
- TRBJ2-7 TRBV7-6 TRBD2 CASSQSVAGGGYEQYF TGTGCCAGCAGCCAATCGGTAGCGGGAGGAGGGTACGAGCAGTACTTC
few TRBJ2-4 TRBV11-2 - CASSFRTGAPAKNIQYF TGTGCCAGCAGCTTCAGGACGGGGGCGCCGGCCAAAAACATTCAGTACTTC
many TRBJ2-7 TRBV29-1 - CSVIQTLAPYEQYF TGCAGCGTTATACAGACACTCGCCCCCTACGAGCAGTACTTC
many TRBJ2-3 TRBV4-3 - CASSQESWGPSTDTQYF TGCGCCAGCAGCCAAGAAAGCTGGGGGCCGAGCACAGATACGCAGTATTTT
many TRBJ2-1 TRBV28 - CASNNPRRVGHNEQFF TGTGCCAGCAACAATCCGAGGAGGGTCGGCCACAATGAGCAGTTCTTC
- TRBJ2-5 TRBV15 - CATSRETTGGQYF TGTGCCACCAGCAGGGAAACGACCGGGGGCCAGTACTTC